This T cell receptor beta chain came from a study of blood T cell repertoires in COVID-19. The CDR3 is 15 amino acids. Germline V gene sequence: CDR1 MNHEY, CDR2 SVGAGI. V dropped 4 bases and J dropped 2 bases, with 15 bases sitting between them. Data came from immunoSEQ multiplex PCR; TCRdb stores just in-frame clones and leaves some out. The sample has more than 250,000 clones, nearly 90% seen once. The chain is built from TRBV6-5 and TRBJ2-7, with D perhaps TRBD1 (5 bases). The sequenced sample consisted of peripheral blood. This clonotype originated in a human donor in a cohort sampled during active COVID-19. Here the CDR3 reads CASSSAPEDTYEQYF. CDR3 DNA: TGTGCCAGCAGTTCGGCCCCCGAGGACACCTACGAGCAGTACTTC.